These 19 T cell receptor beta chains were sequenced from one sample in a study of cytomegalovirus exposure and HLA in healthy donors. PCR amplification relied on 60 Vbeta primers (plus 13 Jbeta primers). Repertoires were generated with immunoSEQ multiplex PCR, while TCRdb's copy carries only in-frame clones and drops some. The sample includes about 200,000 clones, 82% of them seen just once. The material sequenced was PBMCs. These receptors all come from a man aged 35-49 years in good health and CMV-seropositive.

The rearrangement links TRBV7-2 to TRBJ2-7; the D gene is possibly TRBD2 (5 bases). The germline gives CDR1 SGHTA, CDR2 FQGNSA. With 1 base removed from V and 4 bases from J, the gap between germline ends came to 17 bases. CDR3 length: 16 amino acids. Here the CDR3 DNA reads TGTGCCAGCAGCTTAGTCGCTAGCTTTGGGGAATACGAGCAGTACGTC. Translation gives CASSLVASFGEYEQYV.

This chain uses TRBV7-2 with TRBJ2-2, with D possibly being TRBD2 (6 bases). The CDR3 sequence is 15 residues long. Germline V gene sequence: CDR1 SGHTA, CDR2 FQGNSA. Trimming pared 5 bases from V and 2 bases from J, leaving 12 bases between. Written as DNA, the CDR3 is TGTGCCAGCAGCCCGGGACTGTTAAACACCGGGGAGCTGTTTTTT. Residues: CASSPGLLNTGELFF.

In its sample, this clone was seen a few times. The chain uses TRBV7-9 and TRBJ2-5; D may be TRBD1 (5 bases). The length of the CDR3 is 13 residues. Germline V CDR1 and CDR2: SEHNR, FQNEAQ (reference sequence). V lost 4 bases and J lost 5, with 11 bases in between. CDR3 bases: TGTGCCAGCAGCTCCAGGGTGAGGGAGACCCAGTACTTC. It yields the protein CASSSRVRETQYF.

The chain recombines TRBV4-1 with TRBJ1-5; the match to TRBD1 covers 7 bases. CDR1 MGHRA and CDR2 YSYEKL come from the germline V gene. V gave up 0 bases and J gave up 5 bases; unmatched junction bases: 7. The CDR3 sequence is 16 residues long. The DNA of the CDR3 is TGCGCCAGCAGCCAAGAGGTCACAGGGGTCTATCAGCCCCAGCATTTT. As protein: CASSQEVTGVYQPQHF.

In its sample, this clone was seen a few times. This sequence joins TRBV5-1 and TRBJ2-7; D gene unclear. The CDR3 contains 13 residues. Trimming removed 4 bases from V and 3 bases from J, with 11 bases in between. Per germline, CDR1 SGHRS and CDR2 YFSETQ. This chain's CDR3 is CASSPVPGYEQYF. The CDR3 region has the DNA TGCGCCAGCAGCCCGGTCCCTGGCTACGAGCAGTACTTC.

This clone showed up just a few times. V usage is TRBV7-9 and J usage is TRBJ2-5; 14 bases match TRBD2. The CDR3 spans 15 residues. Germline trimming cut 3 bases from V and 4 bases from J; bases unmatched to any gene: 1. Germline lookup yields CDR1 SEHNR and CDR2 FQNEAQ (reference sequence). This CDR3 reads CASSFGTSGGETQYF. DNA of the CDR3: TGTGCCAGCAGCTTTGGGACTAGCGGGGGAGAGACCCAGTACTTC.

The chain uses TRBV2 and TRBJ2-5; 12 nucleotides align to TRBD1. CDR1 SNHLY and CDR2 FYNNEI come from the germline V gene. This CDR3 is built from 15 residues. Trimming removed 3 bases from V and 10 bases from J; junction bases left unmatched: 9. The CDR3 sequence is CASSESGQGALDQYF. The CDR3 DNA follows: TGTGCCAGCAGTGAGTCGGGACAGGGGGCGCTTGACCAGTACTTC.

The chain has TRBV27 and TRBJ1-2; D remains ambiguous. Germline CDR1 MNHEY, CDR2 SMNVEV (reference sequence). V lost 5 bases and J lost 4, with 11 bases in between. The CDR3 spans 13 residues. The CDR3 region is CASSPLHSYGYTF. The CDR3 coding sequence is TGTGCCAGCAGTCCACTTCATTCCTATGGCTACACCTTC.

V usage is TRBV11-3 and J usage is TRBJ2-3, with 7 bases that match TRBD1. Germline CDR1 and CDR2: SGHNT and YENEEA. There are 16 residues in the CDR3. J was trimmed by 0 bases and V by 5 bases; bases with no gene match: 8. CDR3 bases: TGTGCCAGCAGCACCGGCAGGGGGAAAAGCACAGATACGCAGTATTTT. Amino acid sequence: CASSTGRGKSTDTQYF. Full variable domain (outside the CDR3, taken from reference TRBV11-3 and TRBJ2-3): EAGVVQSPRYKIIEKKQPVAFWCNPISGHNTLYWYLQNLGQGPELLIRYENEEAVDDSQLPKDRFSAERLKGVDSTLKIQPAELGDSAVYLCASSTGRGKSTDTQYFGPGTRLTVL.

The chain employs TRBV30 and TRBJ2-2; 16 bases agree with TRBD2. The germline gives CDR1 GTSNPN, CDR2 SVGIG (reference sequence). This CDR3 has 19 amino acids. Unmatched junction bases numbered 9, after V lost 2 bases and J lost 3 bases. This chain's CDR3 is CAWSTGLAGGQSDTGELFF. DNA for the CDR3: TGTGCCTGGAGTACGGGACTAGCGGGAGGGCAGTCGGACACCGGGGAGCTGTTTTTT.

The rearrangement joins TRBV27 to TRBJ1-1, with a possible D match to TRBD1 (5 bases). Looked up from germline, CDR1 is MNHEY and CDR2 is SMNVEV (reference sequence). CDR3 length: 17 amino acids. V was pared by 6 bases and J by 7 bases, with 27 bases between. CDR3 amino acids: CASRPSTSGPGTLEAFF. DNA for the CDR3: TGTGCCAGCAGGCCCAGCACGTCAGGGCCAGGAACCCTTGAAGCTTTCTTT.

This clone was counted a single time. This sequence joins TRBV19 and TRBJ1-2; D unresolved. Germline V gives CDR1 LNHDA, CDR2 SQIVND (reference sequence). The CDR3 length is 11 residues. V was pared by 1 base and J by 8 bases, with 5 bases between. The CDR3 nucleotides read TGTGCCAGTAGTATAGGAGAAGGCTACACCTTC. This encodes CASSIGEGYTF.

The chain recombines TRBV6-6 with TRBJ2-1; 11 bases fit TRBD2. Trimming took 5 bases from V and 9 from J; bases not matched to a gene: 6. Per germline, CDR1 MNHNY and CDR2 SVGAGI (reference sequence). The CDR3 has 14 amino acids. CDR3 sequence (DNA): TGTGCCAGCAGTCCTAGCGGGAGGTTAGGTGAGCAGTTCTTC. It yields the protein CASSPSGRLGEQFF.

V is TRBV27 and J is TRBJ2-1, with 9 bases aligning to TRBD2. V trimming: 6 bases; J trimming: 7 bases; junction bases outside the gene matches: 10. The germline V gene has CDR1 MNHEY and CDR2 SMNVEV (reference sequence). The CDR3 contains 15 residues. Here the CDR3 DNA reads TGTGCCAGCAGCTTCGATCTAGCGGGAAGGAATGAGCAGTTCTTC. It is translated as CASSFDLAGRNEQFF.

The chain couples TRBV27 to TRBJ1-1; maybe TRBD1 (5 bases). V was trimmed by 6 bases and J by 6 bases, leaving 17 bases between them. This CDR3 contains 14 residues. Germline lookup yields CDR1 MNHEY and CDR2 SMNVEV (reference sequence). The CDR3 region is CASSHFTSGAEAFF. The CDR3 nucleotides read TGTGCCAGCAGCCACTTTACGTCGGGGGCTGAAGCTTTCTTT.

A remark on this clone: Other DNA sequences of this sample code for an identical CDR3. The rearrangement links TRBV27 to TRBJ1-5, with TRBD1 identical over 7 bases. CDR1 and CDR2 from the germline V gene are MNHEY and SMNVEV (reference sequence). The CDR3 is 14 residues long. V was clipped by 2 bases and J by 7 bases; unmatched bases: 5. In DNA, the CDR3 is TGTGCCAGCAGTTTAAGACAGGGCTACCAGCCCCAGCATTTT. This codes for CASSLRQGYQPQHF.

This chain connects TRBV5-1 to TRBJ1-5; 8 bases fit TRBD1. The CDR3 has 14 amino acids. Germline CDR1 is SGHRS and CDR2 is YFSETQ. Losses at the gene ends were 4 bases for V and 5 bases for J; bases not matched to a gene: 5. The CDR3 DNA is TGCGCCAGCAGCGCCACAGGGGGAGATCAGCCCCAGCATTTT. Translating it yields CASSATGGDQPQHF.

The genes are TRBV14 and TRBJ2-1, with D perhaps TRBD1 or TRBD2 (6 bases each). V was cut by 6 bases and J by 10 bases, with 16 bases left in between. CDR3 length: 13 residues. In germline, CDR1 is SGHDN, CDR2 FVKESK. This CDR3 reads CASRQQGSGEQFF. The CDR3, as DNA: TGTGCCAGCAGACAACAGGGAAGCGGGGAGCAGTTCTTC.

The genes are TRBV9 and TRBJ2-1, with TRBD1 matching over 9 bases. The length of the CDR3 is 15 residues. V shed 2 bases and J 4 bases; nucleotides not matched to a gene: 4. Per the germline V gene, CDR1 is SGDLS and CDR2 is YYNGEE. CDR3 sequence (DNA): TGTGCCAGCAGCGTCGACAGGGGGAAGTACAATGAGCAGTTCTTC. Its protein product is CASSVDRGKYNEQFF.